These 8 T cell receptor beta chains share one sample of origin, sequenced in a study of T-cell reconstitution after alpha-beta-depleted transplantation in children. Unique molecular identifiers were incorporated when the TCRbeta library was constructed. TCRdb called the PCR reads again in MiXCR, with one record for every CDR3 protein. The data hold roughly 100,000 distinct CDR3 sequences, with about 7.5% observed a single time. The sample was PBMCs, taken before TCRalphabeta/CD19-depleted stem cell transplant. These receptors originate from a boy aged 2 to 10 with acute lymphoblastic leukemia, due to receive a stem cell transplant.

This clonotype has at least ten counts. The V gene is TRBV29-1, the J gene TRBJ2-2; D might be TRBD1 (6 bases). V was shortened by 2 bases and J by 5 bases, with 6 bases between the two germline ends. CDR3 length: 12 amino acids. Germline loops: CDR1 SQVTM, CDR2 ANQGSEA. The chain's CDR3 is CSVERGTGELFF. CDR3 bases: TGCAGCGTTGAAAGGGGGACCGGGGAGCTGTTTTTT.

This clonotype showed up just a few times. The V and J genes are TRBV5-1 and TRBJ2-7; maybe TRBD2 (5 bases). Germline V CDR1 and CDR2: SGHRS, YFSETQ. This CDR3 contains 14 residues. Trimming took 1 base from V and 6 from J, leaving 14 bases between them. The CDR3: CASSLSAEVAEQYF. In DNA form, the CDR3 reads TGCGCCAGCAGCTTGTCCGCGGAGGTAGCCGAGCAGTACTTC.

The chain joins TRBV5-1 to TRBJ1-5; TRBD1 matches 9 bases. The CDR3 spans 15 residues. The trim removed 5 bases at V and 3 bases at J, leaving 6 bases unmatched. Germline V gene lookup returns CDR1 SGHRS and CDR2 YFSETQ. CDR3 DNA: TGCGCCAGCAGTCTGGGACAGGGCCCCAATCAGCCCCAGCATTTT. Its protein product is CASSLGQGPNQPQHF. Variable domain in full (rest from reference TRBV5-1 and TRBJ1-5): KAGVTQTPRYLIKTRGQQVTLSCSPISGHRSVSWYQQTPGQGLQFLFEYFSETQRNKGNFPGRFSGRQFSNSRSEMNVSTLELGDSALYLCASSLGQGPNQPQHFGDGTRLSIL.

This clonotype was counted at least ten times. This chain joins TRBV27 and TRBJ2-7; D not certain. CDR3 length: 13 amino acids. Trimming removed 6 bases at V and 2 bases at J, with 11 bases between. From germline, CDR1 is MNHEY and CDR2 SMNVEV (reference sequence). As DNA, the CDR3 is TGTGCCAGCAGCCAGGTCCCCACCTACGAGCAGTACTTC. It is translated as CASSQVPTYEQYF.

This clonotype was recorded many times. This rearrangement joins TRBV7-2 to TRBJ2-3, with a possible D match to TRBD1 (5 bases). Trimming pared 6 bases from V and 2 bases from J, leaving 12 bases between. The CDR3 totals 14 residues. In germline, CDR1 is SGHTA, CDR2 FQGNSA. The CDR3 protein is CASRERQNTDTQYF. DNA for the CDR3: TGTGCCAGCAGGGAAAGACAGAACACAGATACGCAGTATTTT.

This clonotype was seen many times. This chain links TRBV7-8 with TRBJ1-2; D unresolved. Germline loops: CDR1 SGHVS, CDR2 FQNEAQ. V lost 2 bases, J lost 3 bases, and 10 bases lay in between. This CDR3 is 14 amino acids long. CDR3 bases: TGTGCCAGCAGCTTAACGGGCGTGGACTATGGCTACACCTTC. Protein: CASSLTGVDYGYTF.

This clonotype was seen repeatedly, ten times or more. The V gene is TRBV20-1, the J gene TRBJ2-7; TRBD2 aligns across 9 bases. In germline, CDR1 is DFQATT, CDR2 SNEGSKA (reference sequence). The CDR3 is 15 amino acids. V was clipped by 3 bases and J by 3 bases; unmatched bases: 9. The CDR3, as DNA: TGCAGTGCTAGTGGGGCGCGGGGGGGAAACTACGAGCAGTACTTC. Amino acids: CSASGARGGNYEQYF.

This clonotype was seen a handful of times. V and J are TRBV18 and TRBJ2-1, with TRBD1 as a possible D gene (5 bases). V lost 6 bases to trimming and J lost 10 bases, with 10 bases between them. Per germline, CDR1 KGHSH and CDR2 LQKENI. The length of the CDR3 is 11 residues. As DNA, the CDR3 is TGTGCCAGCTCTCGTGACAGCGAGCAGTTCTTC. Translated: CASSRDSEQFF.